Sequencing of this T cell receptor beta chain was carried out in a study of blood T cell repertoires in COVID-19 (dated by TCRdb to about 2020). Regarding the complete study: Samples from collaborators originated in the United States, Italy and Spain and spanned both the acute and convalescent phases of COVID-19. The material from the prospective study consisted of cDNA or gDNA derived from T cells, B-cell-depleted T cells, or PBMCs. Deeply sampled blood TCRbeta repertoires from subjects exposed to, actively infected with, or recovered from COVID-19 were included in the dataset. The repertoires were released in a freely available public database intended as a resource for research on the immune response to SARS-CoV-2. The samples were drawn from the first 160 participants of the ongoing ImmuneRACE study and from over 950 subjects provided by 6 global collaborators. A de-identified subject ID, COVID-19 status, age in years and sex were almost always included in the sample metadata. HLA class I and class II types, where available, came from metadata supplied by the sample provider rather than from assay-based typing. The paper as a whole reports these results and caveats: Clinical and demographic metadata were provided uncurated, with the amount varying by source and participant.

Here V drops 5 bases and J drops 5 bases, and the junction holds 6 bases not matched to any gene. CDR3 length: 14 amino acids, cysteine to phenylalanine. The sequence is cut down to CDR3 DNA, 42 bases in frame from base 1. CDR1 and CDR2 were assigned from the germline V gene as KGHSH and LQKENI. TCRbeta CDR3 regions were amplified from genomic DNA by means of the immunoSEQ Assay, a bias-controlled multiplex PCR. The paper's processing steps were these. The number of nucleated cells in each sample was estimated by amplification of reference gene primers within the assay. Sequence reads were collapsed and filtered to measure the absolute abundance of every unique TCRbeta CDR3 rearrangement. For each sample, productive Simpson clonality was calculated as the square root of Simpson's diversity index across productive rearrangements. TCRdb obtained this table from immuneACCESS and retained in-frame rearrangements with V and J assigned. These tables miss some clones; where compared with another copy, unresolved V genes account for less than half of the shortfall, and the remainder is unexplained. V and J calls and clone size are given by that table; D and trimming were obtained from the DNA. In all, the sample holds 200,000 to 300,000 clones, and under 90% of those were seen once. The top ten clones comprise approximately 4% of the sample.

Whole blood was collected in K2EDTA tubes by collaborating institutions according to the institutions' own protocols. For TCRbeta analysis, collaborators shipped samples as frozen whole blood, isolated PBMCs, or DNA extracted from either of those sample types. As concerns this clone: Its antigen is currently not known. No base quality information exists; no much larger clone differs at one position.

The receptor comes from a man aged 55 to 69 with acute or convalescent COVID-19. The sequence links TRBV18 to TRBJ2-7; 10 bases in between match TRBD1. What was sequenced was peripheral blood. The sequenced DNA is TGTGCCAGCTCATCGGGACAGGGGAGGGACGAGCAGTACTTC. Its coded protein is CASSSGQGRDEQYF.